This passage covers 14 T cell receptor beta chains from one sample sequenced in a study of T cells after yellow fever vaccination. One entry per CDR3 protein, called by TCRdb with MiXCR from the 5' RACE reads. The table records approximately 74,000 distinct CDR3 sequences, roughly 6.9% of them present only once. The source was CD8+ T cells sorted from PBMCs, collected around 5 days after the first yellow fever vaccination. These receptors came from a man younger than 30 who received the YFV17D yellow fever vaccine.

In this sample, this clonotype turned up many times. The gene calls are TRBV7-9 and TRBJ2-3; D uncertain. V lost 1 base and J 5 bases, leaving 4 bases between the germline ends. From germline, CDR1 is SEHNR and CDR2 FQNEAQ (reference sequence). This CDR3 is built from 12 residues. The CDR3 protein is CASSLVKDTQYF. In DNA form, the CDR3 reads TGTGCCAGCAGCTTAGTCAAAGATACGCAGTATTTT.

This chain joins TRBV28 and TRBJ1-6; D is uncertain. The CDR3 is 17 amino acids. The V gene lost 1 base and the J gene lost 4 bases, with 14 bases spanning the gap. Germline values: CDR1 MDHEN, CDR2 SYDVKM. The CDR3 is CASSLLGPVIYNSPLHF. The CDR3 DNA sequence: TGTGCCAGCAGTTTATTAGGCCCGGTAATTTATAATTCACCCCTCCACTTT. Based on the CDR3 plus reference TRBV28 and TRBJ1-6, the full variable domain is DVKVTQSSRYLVKRTGEKVFLECVQDMDHENMFWYRQDPGLGLRLIYFSYDVKMKEKGDIPEGYSVSREKKERFSLILESASTNQTSMYLCASSLLGPVIYNSPLHFGNGTRLTVT.

This clonotype has ten or more counts. This chain links TRBV29-1 with TRBJ1-2; 10 bases are a match to TRBD1. With V trimmed by 6 bases and J by 3 bases, 4 bases remained unmatched. Germline assignment: CDR1 SQVTM and CDR2 ANQGSEA. CDR3 length: 13 residues. The CDR3 DNA is TGCAGCGTGGCCGGGACAGGGGACTATGGCTACACCTTC. Translation: CSVAGTGDYGYTF. Variable domain in full (rest from reference TRBV29-1 and TRBJ1-2): SAVISQKPSRDICQRGTSLTIQCQVDSQVTMMFWYRQQPGQSLTLIATANQGSEATYESGFVIDKFPISRPNLTFSTLTVSNMSPEDSSIYLCSVAGTGDYGYTFGSGTRLTVV.

This clonotype has only a few counts. The J gene is TRBJ1-2, the V gene TRBV19, with D possibly TRBD1 on 6 matching bases. Trimming took off 11 bases at V and 2 bases at J, with 12 bases between the two ends. The CDR3 sequence is 12 residues long. CDR1 and CDR2 (germline): LNHDA, SQIVND (reference sequence). The CDR3 region is CAVRDTNYGYTF. CDR3 DNA: TGTGCCGTCCGGGACACCAACTATGGCTACACCTTC. Full variable domain (outside the CDR3, taken from reference TRBV19 and TRBJ1-2): DGGITQSPKYLFRKEGQNVTLSCEQNLNHDAMYWYRQDPGQGLRLIYYSQIVNDFQKGDIAEGYSVSREKKESFPLTVTSAQKNPTAFYLCAVRDTNYGYTFGSGTRLTVV.

This clonotype was seen a few times. This chain connects TRBV7-8 to TRBJ2-7; D is unclear. The germline CDR1 and CDR2 sequences are SGHVS and FQNEAQ. The V gene lost 0 bases and the J gene lost 2 bases, with 5 bases spanning the gap. There are 13 residues in the CDR3. The CDR3 is CASSLAVAYEQYV. CDR3 in DNA: TGTGCCAGCAGCTTAGCGGTGGCCTACGAGCAGTACGTC.

This clonotype was seen a handful of times. The V call is TRBV12-3 or TRBV12-4, the J call TRBJ2-7, with 8 bases that match TRBD2. This CDR3 has 16 amino acids. The J segment lost 2 bases and the V segment lost 5 bases, leaving 11 bases of the junction unmatched. This CDR3 reads CASSHTGAGVTYEQYF. The CDR3 bases are TGTGCCAGCAGTCACACGGGAGCGGGGGTGACCTACGAGCAGTACTTC.

This clonotype has more than one count but fewer than ten. V and J are TRBV9 and TRBJ1-1; 9 bases map to TRBD1. Per the germline V gene, CDR1 is SGDLS and CDR2 is YYNGEE. The CDR3 totals 16 residues. V shed 3 bases and J 0 bases; nucleotides not matched to a gene: 6. The chain's CDR3 is CASSAGQGLMNTEAFF. CDR3 coding DNA: TGTGCCAGCAGCGCGGGACAGGGTCTAATGAACACTGAAGCTTTCTTT. The full variable domain, with the rest looked up from reference TRBV9 and TRBJ1-1, is DSGVTQTPKHLITATGQRVTLRCSPRSGDLSVYWYQQSLDQGLQFLIQYYNGEERAKGNILERFSAQQFPDLHSELNLSSLELGDSALYFCASSAGQGLMNTEAFFGQGTRLTVV.

This clonotype has just a few counts. V gene TRBV7-9 combines with J gene TRBJ2-7, with D perhaps matching TRBD2 (6 bases). Germline loops: CDR1 SEHNR, CDR2 FQNEAQ (reference sequence). V lost 5 bases and J 1 base, leaving 15 bases between the germline ends. The length of the CDR3 is 15 residues. This CDR3 is CASSERDSGSYEQYF. The CDR3, as DNA: TGTGCCAGCAGCGAACGGGACTCGGGGTCCTACGAGCAGTACTTC.

This clonotype was counted at least ten times. The chain recombines TRBV14 with TRBJ2-7; D is perhaps TRBD1 (6 bases). This CDR3 has 15 amino acids. Between the trimmed V and J ends, which lost 1 base and 0 bases, there was a span of 10 bases. The germline V gene encodes CDR1 SGHDN and CDR2 FVKESK. The CDR3: CASSQVRDTSYEQYF. DNA of the CDR3: TGTGCCAGCAGCCAAGTCCGGGACACCTCCTACGAGCAGTACTTC.

This rearrangement joins TRBV19 to TRBJ2-7, with D unresolved. Trimming pared 3 bases from V and 6 bases from J, leaving 9 bases between. The germline V gene encodes CDR1 LNHDA and CDR2 SQIVND (reference sequence). This CDR3 has 12 residues. In DNA form, the CDR3 reads TGTGCCAGTAGTATTGGGTTTTCCGAGCAGTACTTC. Protein sequence: CASSIGFSEQYF.

In its sample, this clonotype was seen many times. The CDR3 reads CASSLVRLAYNEQFF. Here the CDR3 DNA reads TGTGCCAGCAGTTTAGTTCGCCTCGCCTACAATGAGCAGTTCTTC. V usage is TRBV12-3 or TRBV12-4 and J usage is TRBJ2-1; D is uncertain. The length of the CDR3 is 15 residues. The V gene lost 1 base and the J gene lost 2 bases, with 9 bases spanning the gap.

A few counts support this clonotype. V usage is TRBV7-2 and J usage is TRBJ1-2, with TRBD1 as a possible D gene (6 bases). V was pared by 4 bases and J by 7 bases, with 13 bases between. This CDR3 contains 13 residues. Germline values: CDR1 SGHTA, CDR2 FQGNSA. The CDR3 DNA is TGTGCCAGCAGCTACGGGGGGCCGGGTGGCTACACCTTC. Protein sequence: CASSYGGPGGYTF.

This chain connects TRBV5-1 to TRBJ2-3, with D perhaps matching TRBD2 (5 bases). Germline V gives CDR1 SGHRS, CDR2 YFSETQ. V gave up 0 bases and J gave up 4 bases, with 12 bases separating them. The CDR3 length is 15 residues. The DNA of the CDR3 is TGCGCCAGCAGCTTGGCAAGGTCTAGCTCAGATACGCAGTATTTT. The encoded protein is CASSLARSSSDTQYF.

In this sample, this clonotype turned up a few times. The gene calls are TRBV5-4 and TRBJ2-5; unclear D gene. From germline, CDR1 is SGHNT and CDR2 YYREEE (reference sequence). Between the trimmed V and J ends, which lost 0 bases and 4 bases, there was a span of 7 bases. The CDR3 covers 13 residues. The CDR3 loop is CASSLDRLETQYF. The DNA of the CDR3 is TGTGCCAGCAGCTTGGACAGATTAGAGACCCAGTACTTC.